This T cell receptor beta chain was sequenced in a study of T cells in Graves' hyperthyroidism and ophthalmopathy. Template material for amplifying TCR beta CDR3 regions consisted of RNA transcripts. Initially, a first-round RT-PCR of the TCR CDR3 employed the HTBI primer set. TCRdb re-derived calls from the multiplex PCR reads in MiXCR, one entry per CDR3 protein. The data hold approximately 400,000 distinct CDR3 sequences, with roughly 14% observed a single time. Ten or more counts support this clonotype. The germline V and J ends were trimmed by 3 bases and 0 bases, with 17 bases remaining between them. CDR1 and CDR2 (germline): LNHDA, SQIVND (reference sequence). There are 17 residues in the CDR3.

The chain recombines TRBV19 with TRBJ1-1; D call uncertain. The sequence was obtained from a young man with Graves' hyperthyroidism that later progressed to Graves' ophthalmopathy. The sequenced sample was blood. CDR3 in DNA: TGTGCCAGTAGTATTCCGGGCAGATCAAAGATGAACACTGAAGCTTTCTTT. Protein sequence: CASSIPGRSKMNTEAFF.